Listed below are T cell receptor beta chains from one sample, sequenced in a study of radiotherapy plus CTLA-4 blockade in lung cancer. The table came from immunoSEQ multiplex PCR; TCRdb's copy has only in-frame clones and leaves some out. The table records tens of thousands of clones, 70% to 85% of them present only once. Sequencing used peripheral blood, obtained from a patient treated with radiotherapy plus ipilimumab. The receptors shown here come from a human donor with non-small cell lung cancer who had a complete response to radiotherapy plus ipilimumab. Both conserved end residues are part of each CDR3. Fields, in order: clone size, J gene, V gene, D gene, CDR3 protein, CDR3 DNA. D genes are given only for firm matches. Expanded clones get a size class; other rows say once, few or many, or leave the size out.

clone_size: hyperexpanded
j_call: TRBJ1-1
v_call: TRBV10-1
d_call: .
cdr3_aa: CASRNTEAFF
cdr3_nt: TGCGCCAGCAGGAACACTGAAGCTTTCTTT

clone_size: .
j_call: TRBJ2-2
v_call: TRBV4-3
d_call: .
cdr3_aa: CASSQEDGGELFF
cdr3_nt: TGCGCCAGCAGCCAAGAGGATGGCGGGGAGCTGTTTTTT

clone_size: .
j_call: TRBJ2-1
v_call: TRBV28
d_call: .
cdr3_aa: CASSLGGQREQFF
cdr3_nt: TGTGCCAGCAGTTTAGGGGGCCAGCGTGAGCAGTTCTTC

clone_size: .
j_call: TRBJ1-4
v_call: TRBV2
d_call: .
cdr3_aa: CASLPLRGTTAPSLGF
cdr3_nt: TGTGCCAGCCTCCCCCTGAGGGGGACAACTGCACCATCTTTAGGCTTT

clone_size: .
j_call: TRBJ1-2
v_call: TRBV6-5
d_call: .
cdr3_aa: CASSFEGTPYGYTF
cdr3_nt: TGTGCCAGCAGTTTCGAAGGGACACCCTATGGCTACACCTTC

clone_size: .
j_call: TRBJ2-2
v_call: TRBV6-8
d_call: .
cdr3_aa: CASSSTLTGELFF
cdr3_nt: TGTGCCAGCAGCTCGACCCTCACCGGGGAGCTGTTTTTT

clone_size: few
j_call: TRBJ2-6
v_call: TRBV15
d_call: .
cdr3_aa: CATSSNFFSGANVLTF
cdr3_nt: TGTGCCACCAGCTCCAACTTTTTCTCTGGGGCCAACGTCCTGACTTTC

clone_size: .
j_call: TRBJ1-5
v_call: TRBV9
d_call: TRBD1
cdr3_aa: CASSVTGEYQPQHF
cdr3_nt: TGTGCCAGCAGCGTGACAGGGGAGTATCAGCCCCAGCATTTT

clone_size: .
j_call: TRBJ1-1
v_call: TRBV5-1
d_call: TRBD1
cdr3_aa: CASSTGQAFSNTEAFF
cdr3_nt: TGCGCCAGCAGCACTGGACAGGCCTTCTCGAACACTGAAGCTTTCTTT

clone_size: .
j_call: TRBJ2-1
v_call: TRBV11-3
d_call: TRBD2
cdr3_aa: CASSLEAGYNEQFF
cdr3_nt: TGTGCCAGCAGCTTAGAAGCGGGATACAATGAGCAGTTCTTC

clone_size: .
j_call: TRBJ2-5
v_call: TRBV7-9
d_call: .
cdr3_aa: CASSPNQETQYF
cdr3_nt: TGTGCCAGCAGCCCCAACCAAGAGACCCAGTACTTC

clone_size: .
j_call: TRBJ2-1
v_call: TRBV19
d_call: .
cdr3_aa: CASRDMPGSYNEQFF
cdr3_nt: TGTGCCAGTAGGGACATGCCCGGGTCCTACAATGAGCAGTTCTTC

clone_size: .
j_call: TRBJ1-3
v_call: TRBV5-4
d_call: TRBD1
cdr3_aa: CASSLKTGGILSGNTIYF
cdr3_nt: TGTGCCAGCAGCTTGAAAACAGGGGGCATTCTCTCTGGAAACACCATATATTTT

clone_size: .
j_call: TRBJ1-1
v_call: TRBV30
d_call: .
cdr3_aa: CAWSVLTSPNTEAFF
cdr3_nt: TGTGCCTGGAGTGTACTTACCTCGCCGAACACTGAAGCTTTCTTT

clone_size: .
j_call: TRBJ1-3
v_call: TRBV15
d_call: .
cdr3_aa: CATSREIFSGNTIYF
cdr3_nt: TGTGCCACCAGCAGAGAGATCTTCTCTGGAAACACCATATATTTT

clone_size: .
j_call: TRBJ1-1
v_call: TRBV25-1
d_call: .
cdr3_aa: CASRAYTEAFF
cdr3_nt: TGTGCCAGCAGAGCTTACACTGAAGCTTTCTTT

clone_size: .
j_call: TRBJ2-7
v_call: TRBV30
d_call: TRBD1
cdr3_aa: CAWGQGGSYEQYF
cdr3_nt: TGTGCCTGGGGACAGGGGGGGTCCTACGAGCAGTACTTC

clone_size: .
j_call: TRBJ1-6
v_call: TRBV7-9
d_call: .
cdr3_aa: CASSPRGGQNSPLHF
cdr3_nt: TGTGCCAGCAGCCCGAGAGGGGGGCAAAATTCACCCCTCCACTTT

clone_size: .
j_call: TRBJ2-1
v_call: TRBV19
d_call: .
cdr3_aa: CASRRVDEQFF
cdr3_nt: TGTGCCAGTAGACGAGTGGATGAGCAGTTCTTC

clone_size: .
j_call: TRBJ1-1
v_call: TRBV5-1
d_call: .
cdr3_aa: CASSIKGEGKAFF
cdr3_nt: TGCGCCAGCAGCATTAAAGGGGAGGGTAAGGCTTTCTTT

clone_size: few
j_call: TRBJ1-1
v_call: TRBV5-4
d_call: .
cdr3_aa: CASSPGPLRDTEAFF
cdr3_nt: TGTGCCAGCAGCCCCGGGCCCCTTAGGGACACTGAAGCTTTCTTT

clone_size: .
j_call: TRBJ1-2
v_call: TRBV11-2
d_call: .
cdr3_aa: CASSPPGTFYGYTF
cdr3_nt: TGTGCCAGCAGCCCCCCCGGGACATTCTATGGCTACACCTTC

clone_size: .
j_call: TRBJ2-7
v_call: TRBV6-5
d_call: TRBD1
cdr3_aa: CASRMRGQDEQYF
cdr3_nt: TGTGCCAGCAGAATGAGGGGGCAGGACGAGCAGTACTTC

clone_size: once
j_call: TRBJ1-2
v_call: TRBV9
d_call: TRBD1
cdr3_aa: CASSLPGQGLTF
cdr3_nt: TGTGCCAGCAGCTTACCGGGACAGGGTCTCACCTTC

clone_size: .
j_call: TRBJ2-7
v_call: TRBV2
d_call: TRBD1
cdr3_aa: CASSGRDSSYEQYF
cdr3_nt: TGTGCCAGCAGTGGCCGGGACAGCTCCTACGAGCAGTACTTC

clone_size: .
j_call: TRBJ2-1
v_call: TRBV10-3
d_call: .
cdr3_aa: CAVQENNEQFF
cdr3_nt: TGTGCCGTCCAAGAAAACAATGAGCAGTTCTTC

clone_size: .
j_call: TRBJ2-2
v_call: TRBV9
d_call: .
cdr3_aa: CASRFSEGRTGELFF
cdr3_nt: TGTGCCAGCAGGTTTTCGGAGGGCCGAACCGGGGAGCTGTTTTTT

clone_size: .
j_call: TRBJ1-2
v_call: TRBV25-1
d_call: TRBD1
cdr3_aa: CASSDGQGRYGYTF
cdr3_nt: TGTGCCAGCAGTGACGGACAGGGGCGATATGGCTACACCTTC

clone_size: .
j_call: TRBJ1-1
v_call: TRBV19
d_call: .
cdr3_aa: CASSIVGVESTEAFF
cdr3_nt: TGTGCCAGTAGTATAGTGGGGGTGGAGAGCACTGAAGCTTTCTTT

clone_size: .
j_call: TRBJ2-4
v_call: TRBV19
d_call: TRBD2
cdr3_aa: CASRPGLAGRRAKNIQYF
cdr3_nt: TGTGCCAGTAGACCGGGACTAGCGGGAAGAAGAGCCAAAAACATTCAGTACTTC

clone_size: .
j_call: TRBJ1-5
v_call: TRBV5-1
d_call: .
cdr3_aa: CASTQVPGNQPQHF
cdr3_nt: TGCGCCAGCACCCAGGTCCCTGGCAATCAGCCCCAGCATTTT

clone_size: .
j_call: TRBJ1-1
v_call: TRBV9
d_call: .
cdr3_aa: CASSVSTGSGANTEAFF
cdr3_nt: TGTGCCAGCAGCGTATCTACGGGGAGTGGTGCGAACACTGAAGCTTTCTTT

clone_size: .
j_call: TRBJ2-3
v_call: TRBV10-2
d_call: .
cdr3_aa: CASKEDSRFSTDTQYF
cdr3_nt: TGCGCCAGCAAAGAAGACAGTCGCTTTAGCACAGATACGCAGTATTTT

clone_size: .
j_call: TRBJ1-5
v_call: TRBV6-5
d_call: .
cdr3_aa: CASSYSGNSNQPQHF
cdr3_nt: TGTGCCAGCAGTTACTCAGGGAATAGCAATCAGCCCCAGCATTTT

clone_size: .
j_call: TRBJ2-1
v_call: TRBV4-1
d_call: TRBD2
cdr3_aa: CASSQDGLVYNEQFF
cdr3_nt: TGCGCCAGCAGCCAAGATGGACTAGTCTACAATGAGCAGTTCTTC

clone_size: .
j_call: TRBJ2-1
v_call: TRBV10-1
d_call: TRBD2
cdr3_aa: CASSDGGSNEQFF
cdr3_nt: TGCGCCAGCAGTGACGGGGGGTCCAATGAGCAGTTCTTC